This TCR beta chain is from a study of blood T cell repertoires in COVID-19. Across the study: There were acute and convalescent COVID-19 samples, and they came from the United States, Italy and Spain. The analysed material was cDNA or gDNA that came from T cells, B-cell-depleted T cells, or PBMCs.

The CDR3 loop spans 13 amino acids. The ends were cut back, 5 bases at V and 4 bases at J, with 9 bases in the middle. Germline V gene sequence: CDR1 SGHAT, CDR2 FQNNGV. In the study's own analysis: Researchers report that nucleated cell counts were estimated from reference gene primer amplification. Method: immunoSEQ multiplex PCR; TCRdb's copy keeps in-frame clones and lacks some. That table supplies the V and J calls and clone size; D and trimming were determined from the DNA. Altogether 120,000 to 150,000 clones are present, approximately 88% being singletons, with the ten largest covering about 11%.

The receptor comes from a man in his 60s with active or convalescent COVID-19. The sequencing sample was made of peripheral blood. This chain uses TRBV11-2 with TRBJ2-1; the D is unclear. The CDR3 region is CASSEAVYNEQFF. DNA for the CDR3: TGTGCCAGCAGCGAGGCAGTATACAATGAGCAGTTCTTC.